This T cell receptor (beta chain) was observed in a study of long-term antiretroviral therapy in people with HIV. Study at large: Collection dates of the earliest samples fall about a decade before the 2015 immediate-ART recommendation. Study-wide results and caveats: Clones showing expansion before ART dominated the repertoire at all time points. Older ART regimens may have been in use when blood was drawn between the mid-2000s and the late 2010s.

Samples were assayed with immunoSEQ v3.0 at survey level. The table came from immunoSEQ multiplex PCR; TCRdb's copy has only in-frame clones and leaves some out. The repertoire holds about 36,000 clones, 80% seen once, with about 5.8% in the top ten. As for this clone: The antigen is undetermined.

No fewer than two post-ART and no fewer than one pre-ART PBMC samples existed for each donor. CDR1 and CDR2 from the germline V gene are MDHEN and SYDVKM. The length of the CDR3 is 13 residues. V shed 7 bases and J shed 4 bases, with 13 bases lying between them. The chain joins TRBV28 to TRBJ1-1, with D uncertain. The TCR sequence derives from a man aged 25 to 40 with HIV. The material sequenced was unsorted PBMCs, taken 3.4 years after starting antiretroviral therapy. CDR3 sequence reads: CASNAWGITEAFF. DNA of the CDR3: TGTGCCAGCAATGCCTGGGGTATCACTGAAGCTTTCTTT.